The 14 T cell receptor beta chains reported below all come from one sample, sequenced in a study of blood T cell repertoires in COVID-19. Libraries were prepared by immunoSEQ multiplex PCR; TCRdb keeps only in-frame clonotypes and omits some of them. The table has 200,000 to 250,000 clones, around 80% seen once. Material: PBMCs or T cells enriched from blood (not recorded which). These receptors all come from a woman between 40 and 50 years old with acute COVID-19.

The chain is built from TRBV5-1 and TRBJ1-1, with 8 nucleotides matching TRBD1. The CDR3 loop spans 15 amino acids. The V gene end was trimmed by 4 bases and the J gene end by 4 bases; junction bases not matched to a gene: 9. CDR1 is SGHRS and CDR2 is YFSETQ in the germline V gene. CDR3 amino acids: CASSGDRLGRTEAFF. In nucleotides, the CDR3 is TGCGCCAGCAGCGGGGACAGGCTAGGGCGCACTGAAGCTTTCTTT. Using reference TRBV5-1 and TRBJ1-1 for the parts outside the CDR3, the full variable domain is KAGVTQTPRYLIKTRGQQVTLSCSPISGHRSVSWYQQTPGQGLQFLFEYFSETQRNKGNFPGRFSGRQFSNSRSEMNVSTLELGDSALYLCASSGDRLGRTEAFFGQGTRLTVV.

CDR3 amino acids: CAISPTGDEAFF. The CDR3 DNA follows: TGTGCCATCAGCCCCACAGGGGATGAAGCTTTCTTT. The rearrangement joins TRBV10-3 to TRBJ1-1, with 7 bases lining up with TRBD1. Germline lookup yields CDR1 ENHRY and CDR2 SYGVKD. The CDR3 extends over 12 amino acids. V was pared by 6 bases and J by 7 bases, with 5 bases of the junction left unmatched.

The chain employs TRBV28 and TRBJ2-3, with a weak D call TRBD2 (6 bases). Germline CDR1 and CDR2: MDHEN and SYDVKM. The CDR3 is 15 residues long. The V end lost 2 bases, the J end lost 2 bases, and 11 bases lay between the germline ends. DNA for the CDR3: TGTGCCAGCAGTTTAGGGGGGACGAACACAGATACGCAGTATTTT. It encodes CASSLGGTNTDTQYF.

The V and J genes are TRBV19 and TRBJ1-4; weak D call: TRBD1 (5 bases). The CDR3 has 14 amino acids. V was shortened by 8 bases and J by 7 bases, with 17 bases between the two germline ends. The germline V gene encodes CDR1 LNHDA and CDR2 SQIVND (reference sequence). CDR3 loop: CASVDSVRGEKLFF. The CDR3 bases are TGTGCCAGTGTCGACAGCGTTCGCGGTGAAAAACTGTTTTTT.

The chain carries TRBV24-1 and TRBJ2-1, with TRBD2 matching over 10 bases. CDR1 KGHDR and CDR2 SFDVKD come from the germline V gene. The CDR3 covers 15 residues. V gave up 6 bases and J gave up 2 bases; unmatched junction bases: 3. CDR3 sequence reads: CATSRTSGTYNEQFF. The CDR3 nucleotides read TGTGCCACCAGTCGGACTAGCGGAACCTACAATGAGCAGTTCTTC.

The chain employs TRBV7-9 and TRBJ2-1, with D unclear. The CDR3 spans 13 residues. V was pared by 3 bases and J by 7 bases, with 10 bases between. From germline, CDR1 is SEHNR and CDR2 FQNEAQ (reference sequence). In DNA, the CDR3 is TGTGCCAGCAGCTTGTATCTGAGTAATGAGCAGTTCTTC. Its protein is CASSLYLSNEQFF.

The rearrangement joins TRBV9 to TRBJ1-2, with TRBD1 as a possible D gene (6 bases). CDR3 size: 17 residues. Trimming removed 0 bases at V and 6 bases at J, with 21 bases between. Per the germline V gene, CDR1 is SGDLS and CDR2 is YYNGEE. CDR3 nucleotide sequence: TGTGCCAGCAGCGTAGATCCAGGGACAACACCACGGGATGGCTACACCTTC. Its translation: CASSVDPGTTPRDGYTF.

The chain recombines TRBV5-1 with TRBJ1-2; D possibly corresponds to TRBD1 (5 bases). Trimming cost V 0 bases and J 1 base, with 10 bases left between them. CDR1 is SGHRS and CDR2 is YFSETQ in the germline V gene. The CDR3 has 15 amino acids. The CDR3 loop is CASSLAVGVNYGYTF. CDR3 DNA sequence: TGCGCCAGCAGCTTGGCCGTAGGGGTTAACTATGGCTACACCTTC.

J is TRBJ1-1 and V is TRBV13; D gene unclear. V was pared by 5 bases and J by 1 base, with 14 bases between. The CDR3 runs to 15 residues. Per germline, CDR1 PRHDT and CDR2 FYEKMQ (reference sequence). CDR3 DNA sequence: TGTGCCAGCAGCCCCGAGGGAAAGGGGAACACTGAAGCTTTCTTT. This sequence encodes CASSPEGKGNTEAFF.

This sequence joins TRBV11-3 and TRBJ2-1, with no clear D. With 5 bases removed from V and 3 bases from J, the gap between germline ends came to 14 bases. Germline V gives CDR1 SGHNT, CDR2 YENEEA. The CDR3 runs 15 residues. DNA of the CDR3: TGTGCCAGCAGCCTTAACGCTCCGGGCTACAATGAGCAGTTCTTC. Translated, it gives CASSLNAPGYNEQFF. The full variable domain, completed using reference TRBV11-3 and TRBJ2-1, is EAGVVQSPRYKIIEKKQPVAFWCNPISGHNTLYWYLQNLGQGPELLIRYENEEAVDDSQLPKDRFSAERLKGVDSTLKIQPAELGDSAVYLCASSLNAPGYNEQFFGPGTRLTVL.

The chain couples TRBV10-3 to TRBJ1-2, with D possibly TRBD1 on 6 matching bases. Germline V CDR1 and CDR2: ENHRY, SYGVKD. This CDR3 is built from 14 residues. Deletions cut 9 bases from V and 4 bases from J, with 18 bases between. DNA of the CDR3: TGTGCCATACAAAATATCAGGACAGCCTATGGCTACACCTTC. The encoded protein is CAIQNIRTAYGYTF.

V usage is TRBV18 and J usage is TRBJ2-3; unclear D gene. Trimming left V 2 bases short and J 6 bases short, with 6 bases between. This CDR3 has 12 residues. Per germline, CDR1 KGHSH and CDR2 LQKENI. The CDR3 sequence: CASSPFGDTQYF. The CDR3, as DNA: TGTGCCAGCTCACCATTCGGGGATACGCAGTATTTT. The variable domain in full, completed from reference TRBV18 and TRBJ2-3, reads NAGVMQNPRHLVRRRGQEARLRCSPMKGHSHVYWYRQLPEEGLKFMVYLQKENIIDESGMPKERFSAEFPKEGPSILRIQQVVRGDSAAYFCASSPFGDTQYFGPGTRLTVL.

This rearrangement joins TRBV15 to TRBJ1-1; D remains unclear. Germline CDR1 and CDR2: LNHNV and YYDKDF (reference sequence). V lost 0 bases and J lost 10, with 15 bases in between. This CDR3 has 14 amino acids. The CDR3 DNA follows: TGTGCCACCAGCAGAGATGAAGGCCTGAGGATAGCTTTCTTT. The encoded protein is CATSRDEGLRIAFF.

This chain connects TRBV10-3 to TRBJ1-1; 9 nucleotides match TRBD1. The CDR3 has 13 amino acids. The J segment lost 3 bases and the V segment lost 6 bases, leaving 2 bases of the junction unmatched. Germline V gene lookup returns CDR1 ENHRY and CDR2 SYGVKD. The CDR3 loop is CAIRGQGDTEAFF. The DNA of the CDR3 is TGTGCCATCAGGGGACAGGGCGACACTGAAGCTTTCTTT.